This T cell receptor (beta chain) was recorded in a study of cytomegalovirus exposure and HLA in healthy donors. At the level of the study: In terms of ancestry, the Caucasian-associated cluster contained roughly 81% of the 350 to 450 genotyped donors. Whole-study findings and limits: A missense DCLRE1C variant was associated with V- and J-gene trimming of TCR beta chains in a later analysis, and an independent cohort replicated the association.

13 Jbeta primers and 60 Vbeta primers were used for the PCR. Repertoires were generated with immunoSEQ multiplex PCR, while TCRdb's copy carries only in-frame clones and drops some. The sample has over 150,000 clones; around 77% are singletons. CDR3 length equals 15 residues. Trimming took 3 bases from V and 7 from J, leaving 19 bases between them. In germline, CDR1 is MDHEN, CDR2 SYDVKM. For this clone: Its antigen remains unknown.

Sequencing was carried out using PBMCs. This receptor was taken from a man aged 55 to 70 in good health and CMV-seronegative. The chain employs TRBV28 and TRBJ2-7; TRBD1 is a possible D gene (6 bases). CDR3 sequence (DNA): TGTGCCAGCAGTTTCGTACAGGGTGTTCCTCGGGAGCAGTACTTC. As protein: CASSFVQGVPREQYF.